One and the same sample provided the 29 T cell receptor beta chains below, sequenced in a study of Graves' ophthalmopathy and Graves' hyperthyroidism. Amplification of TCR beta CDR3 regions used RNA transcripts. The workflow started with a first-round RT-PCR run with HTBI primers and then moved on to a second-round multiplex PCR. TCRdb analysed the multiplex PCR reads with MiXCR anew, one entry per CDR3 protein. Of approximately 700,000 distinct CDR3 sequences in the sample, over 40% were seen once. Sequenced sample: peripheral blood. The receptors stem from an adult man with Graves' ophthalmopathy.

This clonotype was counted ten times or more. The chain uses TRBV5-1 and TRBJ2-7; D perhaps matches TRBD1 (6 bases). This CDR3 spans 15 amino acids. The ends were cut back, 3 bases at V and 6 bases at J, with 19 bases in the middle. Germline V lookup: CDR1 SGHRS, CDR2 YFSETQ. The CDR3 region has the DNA TGCGCCAGCAGCTCGGGGACACCTCCACGGGGCGAGCAGTACTTC. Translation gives CASSSGTPPRGEQYF.

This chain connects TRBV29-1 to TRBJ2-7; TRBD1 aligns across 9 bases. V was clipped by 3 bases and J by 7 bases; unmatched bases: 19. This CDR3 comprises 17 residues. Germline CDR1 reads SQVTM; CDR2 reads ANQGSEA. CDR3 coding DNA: TGCAGCGTTGAGGTCCGATGGACAGGGGAGAACACCGGGGAGCAGTACTTC. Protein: CSVEVRWTGENTGEQYF.

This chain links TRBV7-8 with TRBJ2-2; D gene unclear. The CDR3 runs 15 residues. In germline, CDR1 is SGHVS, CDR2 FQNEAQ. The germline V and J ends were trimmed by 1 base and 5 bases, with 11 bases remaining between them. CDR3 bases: TGTGCCAGCAGCTTAGGTACTCACGGGACCGGGGAGCTGTTTTTT. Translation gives CASSLGTHGTGELFF.

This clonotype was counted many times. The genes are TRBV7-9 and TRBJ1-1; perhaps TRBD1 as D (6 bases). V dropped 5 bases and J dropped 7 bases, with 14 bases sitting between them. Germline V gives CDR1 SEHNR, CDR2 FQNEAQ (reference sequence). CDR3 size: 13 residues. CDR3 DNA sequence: TGTGCCAGCAGCCCCCCCGGAGGGGGTGAAGCTTTCTTT. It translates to CASSPPGGGEAFF. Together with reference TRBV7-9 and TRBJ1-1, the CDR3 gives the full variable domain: DTGVSQNPRHKITKRGQNVTFRCDPISEHNRLYWYRQTLGQGPEFLTYFQNEAQLEKSRLLSDRFSAERPKGSFSTLEIQRTEQGDSAMYLCASSPPGGGEAFFGQGTRLTVV.

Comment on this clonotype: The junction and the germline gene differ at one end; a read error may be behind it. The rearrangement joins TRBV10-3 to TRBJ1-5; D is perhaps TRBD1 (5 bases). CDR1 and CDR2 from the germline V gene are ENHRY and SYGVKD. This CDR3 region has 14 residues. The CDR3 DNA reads TGTGCCAGCAGTTTACGGGGGATGGGTCAGCCCCAGCATTTT. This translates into CASSLRGMGQPQHF.

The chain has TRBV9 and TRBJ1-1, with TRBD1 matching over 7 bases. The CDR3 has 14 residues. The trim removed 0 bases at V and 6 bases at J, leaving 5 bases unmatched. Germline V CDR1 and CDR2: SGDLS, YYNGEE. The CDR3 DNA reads TGTGCCAGCAGCGTAGAAGCAGGGGGGGCTGAAGCTTTCTTT. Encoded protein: CASSVEAGGAEAFF. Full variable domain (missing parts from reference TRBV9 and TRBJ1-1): DSGVTQTPKHLITATGQRVTLRCSPRSGDLSVYWYQQSLDQGLQFLIQYYNGEERAKGNILERFSAQQFPDLHSELNLSSLELGDSALYFCASSVEAGGAEAFFGQGTRLTVV.

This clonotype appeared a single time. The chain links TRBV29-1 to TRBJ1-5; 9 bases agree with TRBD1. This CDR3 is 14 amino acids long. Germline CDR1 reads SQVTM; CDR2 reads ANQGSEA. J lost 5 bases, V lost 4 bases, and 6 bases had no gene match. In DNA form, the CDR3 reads TGCAGCGTTGCCGGGACAGGGATTCATCAGCCCCAGCATTTT. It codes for CSVAGTGIHQPQHF. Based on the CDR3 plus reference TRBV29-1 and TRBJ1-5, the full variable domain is SAVISQKPSRDICQRGTSLTIQCQVDSQVTMMFWYRQQPGQSLTLIATANQGSEATYESGFVIDKFPISRPNLTFSTLTVSNMSPEDSSIYLCSVAGTGIHQPQHFGDGTRLSIL.

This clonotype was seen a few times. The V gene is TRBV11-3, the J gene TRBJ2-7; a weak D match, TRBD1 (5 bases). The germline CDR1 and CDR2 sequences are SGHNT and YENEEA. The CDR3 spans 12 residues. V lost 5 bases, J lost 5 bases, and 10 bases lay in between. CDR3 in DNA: TGTGCCAGCAGCGCAGGGTGGCACGAGCAGTACTTC. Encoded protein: CASSAGWHEQYF.

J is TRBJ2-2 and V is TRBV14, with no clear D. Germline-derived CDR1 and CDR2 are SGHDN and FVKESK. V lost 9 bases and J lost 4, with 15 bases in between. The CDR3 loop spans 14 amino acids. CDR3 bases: TGTGCCAGTCGCCTGAACTCAGGCACCGGGGAGCTGTTTTTT. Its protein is CASRLNSGTGELFF.

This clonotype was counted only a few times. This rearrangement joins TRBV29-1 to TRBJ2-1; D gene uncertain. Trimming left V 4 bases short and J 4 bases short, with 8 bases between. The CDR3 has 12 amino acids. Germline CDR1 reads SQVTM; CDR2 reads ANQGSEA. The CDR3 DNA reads TGCAGCGTTGTCCTCGGGTACAATGAGCAGTTCTTC. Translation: CSVVLGYNEQFF.

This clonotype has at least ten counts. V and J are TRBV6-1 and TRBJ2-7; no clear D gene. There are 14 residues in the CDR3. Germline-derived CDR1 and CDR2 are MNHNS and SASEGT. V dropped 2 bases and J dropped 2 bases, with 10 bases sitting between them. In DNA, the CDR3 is TGTGCCAGCAGTGAATGGCAGCCCACCTACGAGCAGTACTTC. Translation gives CASSEWQPTYEQYF.

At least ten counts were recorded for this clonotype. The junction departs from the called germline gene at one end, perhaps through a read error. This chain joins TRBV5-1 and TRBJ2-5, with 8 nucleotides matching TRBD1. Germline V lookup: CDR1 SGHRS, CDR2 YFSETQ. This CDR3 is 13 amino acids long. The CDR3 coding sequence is TGTGCCAGCAGCCCCGGACAGGGAGAGACCCAGTACTTC. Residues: CASSPGQGETQYF.

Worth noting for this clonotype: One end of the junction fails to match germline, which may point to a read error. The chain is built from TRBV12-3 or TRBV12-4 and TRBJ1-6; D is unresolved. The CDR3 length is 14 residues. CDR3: CASCFTADNSPLHF. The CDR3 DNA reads TGTGCCAGCTGTTTCACAGCAGATAATTCACCCCTCCACTTT.

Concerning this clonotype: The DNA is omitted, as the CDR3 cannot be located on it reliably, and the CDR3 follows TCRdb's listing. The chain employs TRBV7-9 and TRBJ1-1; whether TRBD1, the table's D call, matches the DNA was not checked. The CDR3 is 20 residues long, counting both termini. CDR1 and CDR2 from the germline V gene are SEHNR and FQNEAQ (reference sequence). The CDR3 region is CASSIYLCSGELTGGTEAFF.

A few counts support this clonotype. CDR3 amino acids: CSARTDRYNSPLHF. The CDR3, as DNA: TGCAGTGCTAGAACGGACCGATATAATTCACCCCTCCACTTT. The V call is TRBV20-1, the J call TRBJ1-6; D not certain. The CDR3 runs to 14 residues. The germline V gene has CDR1 DFQATT and CDR2 SNEGSKA (reference sequence). Trimming took off 2 bases at V and 4 bases at J, with 9 bases between the two ends.

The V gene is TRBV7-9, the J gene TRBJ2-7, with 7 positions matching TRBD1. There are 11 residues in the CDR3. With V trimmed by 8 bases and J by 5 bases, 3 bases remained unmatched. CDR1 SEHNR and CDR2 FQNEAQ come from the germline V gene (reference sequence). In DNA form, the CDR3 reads TGTGCCAGCGCTACAGGGGACGAGCAGTACTTC. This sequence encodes CASATGDEQYF.

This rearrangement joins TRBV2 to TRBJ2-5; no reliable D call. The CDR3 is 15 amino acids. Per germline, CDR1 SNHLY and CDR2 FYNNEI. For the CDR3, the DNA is TGTGCGACGGGCACTGAAGGTACCAGCCAAGAGACCCAGTACTTC. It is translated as CATGTEGTSQETQYF.

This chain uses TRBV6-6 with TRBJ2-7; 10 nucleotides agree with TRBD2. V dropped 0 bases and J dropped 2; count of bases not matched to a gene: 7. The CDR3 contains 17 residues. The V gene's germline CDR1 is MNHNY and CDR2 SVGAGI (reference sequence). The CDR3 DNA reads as TGTGCCAGCAGTTACTCTTTAGCGGGGGGTGGGACCTACGAGCAGTACTTC. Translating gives CASSYSLAGGGTYEQYF.

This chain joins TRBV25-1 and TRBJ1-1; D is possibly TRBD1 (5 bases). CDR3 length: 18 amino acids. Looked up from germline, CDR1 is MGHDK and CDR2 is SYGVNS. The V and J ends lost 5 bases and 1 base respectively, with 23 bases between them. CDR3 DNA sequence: TGTGCCAGCAGTTCCTACATCGGGACCTTGACAGCGAACACTGAAGCTTTCTTT. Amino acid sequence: CASSSYIGTLTANTEAFF.

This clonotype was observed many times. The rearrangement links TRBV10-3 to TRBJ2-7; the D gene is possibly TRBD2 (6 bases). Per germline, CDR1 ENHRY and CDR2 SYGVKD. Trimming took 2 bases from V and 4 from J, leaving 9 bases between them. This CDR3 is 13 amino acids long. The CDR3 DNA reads TGTGCCATCAGTGAGCCGGGGGAGTACGAGCAGTACTTC. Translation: CAISEPGEYEQYF.

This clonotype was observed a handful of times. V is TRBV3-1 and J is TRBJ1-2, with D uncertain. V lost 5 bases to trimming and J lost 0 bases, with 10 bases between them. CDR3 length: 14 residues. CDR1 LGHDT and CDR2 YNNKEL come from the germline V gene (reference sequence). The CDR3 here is CASSGAPANYGYTF. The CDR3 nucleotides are TGTGCCAGCAGCGGCGCGCCAGCTAACTATGGCTACACCTTC.

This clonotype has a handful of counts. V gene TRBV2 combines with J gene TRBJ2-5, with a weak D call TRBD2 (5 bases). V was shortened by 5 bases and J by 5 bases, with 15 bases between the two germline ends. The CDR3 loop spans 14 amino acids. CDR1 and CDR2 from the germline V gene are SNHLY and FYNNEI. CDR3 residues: CASSSYPGWETQYF. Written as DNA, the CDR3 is TGTGCCAGCAGTTCATATCCGGGGTGGGAGACCCAGTACTTC.

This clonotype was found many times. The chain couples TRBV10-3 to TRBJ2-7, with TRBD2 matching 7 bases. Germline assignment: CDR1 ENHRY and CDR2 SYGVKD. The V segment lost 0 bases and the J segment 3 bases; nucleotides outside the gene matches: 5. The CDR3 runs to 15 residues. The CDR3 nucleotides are TGTGCCATCAGTGAGTCTTGGGGGGGAGGCTACGAGCAGTACTTC. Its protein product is CAISESWGGGYEQYF.

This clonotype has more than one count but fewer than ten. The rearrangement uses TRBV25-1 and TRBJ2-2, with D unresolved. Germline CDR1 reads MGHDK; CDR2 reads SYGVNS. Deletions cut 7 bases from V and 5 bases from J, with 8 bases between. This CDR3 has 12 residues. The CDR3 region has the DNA TGTGCCAGCAAAAAGAAGACCGGGGAGCTGTTTTTT. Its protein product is CASKKKTGELFF.

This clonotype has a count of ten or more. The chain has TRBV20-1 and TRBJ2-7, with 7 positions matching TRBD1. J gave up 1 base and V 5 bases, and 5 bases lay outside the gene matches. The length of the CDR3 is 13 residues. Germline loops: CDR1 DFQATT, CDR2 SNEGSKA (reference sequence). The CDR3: CSARTGDSYEQYF. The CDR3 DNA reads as TGCAGTGCTCGGACAGGCGATTCCTACGAGCAGTACTTC.

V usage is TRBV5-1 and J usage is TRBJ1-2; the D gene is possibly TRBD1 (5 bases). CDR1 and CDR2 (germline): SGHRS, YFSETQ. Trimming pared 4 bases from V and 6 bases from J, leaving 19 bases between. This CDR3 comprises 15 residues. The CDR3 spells CASSPGSIGVDGYTF. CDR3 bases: TGCGCCAGCAGCCCTGGGAGCATAGGGGTGGATGGCTACACCTTC.

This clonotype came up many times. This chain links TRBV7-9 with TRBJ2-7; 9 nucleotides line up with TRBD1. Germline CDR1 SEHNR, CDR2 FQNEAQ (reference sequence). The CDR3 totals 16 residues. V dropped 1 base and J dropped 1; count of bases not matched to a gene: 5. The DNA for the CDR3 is TGTGCCAGCAGCTTAGATGGGGACAGGGCTTCCTACGAGCAGTACTTC. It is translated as CASSLDGDRASYEQYF.

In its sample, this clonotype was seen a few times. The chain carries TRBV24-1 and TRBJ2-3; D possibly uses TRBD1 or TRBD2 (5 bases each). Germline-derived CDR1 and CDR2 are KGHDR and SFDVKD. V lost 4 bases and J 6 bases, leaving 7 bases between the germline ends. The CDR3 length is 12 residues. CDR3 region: CATSEWGDTQYF. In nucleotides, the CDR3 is TGTGCCACCAGTGAGTGGGGGGATACGCAGTATTTT.

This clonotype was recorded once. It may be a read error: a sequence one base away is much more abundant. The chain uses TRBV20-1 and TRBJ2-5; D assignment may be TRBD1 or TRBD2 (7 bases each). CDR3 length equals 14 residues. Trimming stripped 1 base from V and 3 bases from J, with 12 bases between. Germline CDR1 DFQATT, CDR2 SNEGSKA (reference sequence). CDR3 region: CSARGRGGEETQYF. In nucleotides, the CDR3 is TGCAGTGCTAGAGGCAGGGGGGGGGAAGAGACCCAGTACTTC.